Listed here is a single TCR beta chain. As yet, its antigen is unknown. The data were taken from a study of cytomegalovirus exposure and HLA in healthy donors. Sequenced by immunoSEQ multiplex PCR; TCRdb stores in-frame clones only, minus some. The data contain some 76,000 clones, approximately 93% of them singletons. General observations from the study: One later analysis, an examination of the 100 to 150 validation repertoires, found that first-cohort TCR clusters tended to co-occur in them.

Sequences were obtained from PBMCs. This clonotype was sampled from a woman younger than 30 in good health and CMV-seropositive.

The CDR3 loop reads CASRIGVNTEAFF. The CDR3 DNA follows: TGTGCCAGCAGAATAGGGGTGAACACTGAAGCTTTCTTT. This chain uses TRBV7-9 with TRBJ1-1, with D possibly being TRBD1 (5 bases). Looked up from germline, CDR1 is SEHNR and CDR2 is FQNEAQ (reference sequence). Trimming pared 6 bases from V and 0 bases from J, leaving 8 bases between. The CDR3 totals 13 residues.